What follows describes a single T cell receptor beta chain. At the DNA level, this CDR3 is encoded by other sequences in the same sample as well. The germline gives CDR1 LNHDA, CDR2 SQIVND (reference sequence). Trimming removed 5 bases from V and 2 bases from J; junction bases left unmatched: 3. This CDR3 has 15 amino acids. The sample comes from a study of shared clonotypes between healthy human individuals. Clones were sequenced by immunoSEQ multiplex PCR, and TCRdb holds only the in-frame ones, with some missing. The data contain 2 million to 2.5 million clones, 90% to 97% of them seen just once; the ten biggest clones take up roughly 0.13%.

The sample consisted of naive CD4+ T cells sorted from blood. Stated subset: CD45RA+ positively selected. The chain couples TRBV19 to TRBJ1-6; 7 positions match TRBD1. The source of this sequence is a man younger than 35 in good health. This CDR3 reads CASSPGQAYNSPLHF. The CDR3 bases are TGTGCCAGTAGTCCCGGACAGGCCTATAATTCACCCCTCCACTTT. Full variable domain (remainder filled in from reference TRBV19 and TRBJ1-6): DGGITQSPKYLFRKEGQNVTLSCEQNLNHDAMYWYRQDPGQGLRLIYYSQIVNDFQKGDIAEGYSVSREKKESFPLTVTSAQKNPTAFYLCASSPGQAYNSPLHFGNGTRLTVT.